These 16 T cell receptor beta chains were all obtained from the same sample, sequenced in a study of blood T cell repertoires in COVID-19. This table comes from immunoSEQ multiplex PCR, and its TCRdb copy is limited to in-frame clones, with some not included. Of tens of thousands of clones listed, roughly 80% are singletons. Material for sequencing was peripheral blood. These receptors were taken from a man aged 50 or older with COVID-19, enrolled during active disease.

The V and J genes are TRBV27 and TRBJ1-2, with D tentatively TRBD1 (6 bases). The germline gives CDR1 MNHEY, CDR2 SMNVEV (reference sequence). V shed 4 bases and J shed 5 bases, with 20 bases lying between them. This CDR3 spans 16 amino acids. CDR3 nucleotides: TGTGCCAGCAGTTCACTCAACGTACAGGGAATTTATGGCTACACCTTC. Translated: CASSSLNVQGIYGYTF.

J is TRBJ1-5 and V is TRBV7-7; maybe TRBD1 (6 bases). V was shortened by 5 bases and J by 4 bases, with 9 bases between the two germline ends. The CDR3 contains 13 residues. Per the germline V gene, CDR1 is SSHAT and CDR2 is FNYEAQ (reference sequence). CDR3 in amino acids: CASSVGQNQPQHF. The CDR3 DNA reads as TGTGCCAGCAGCGTGGGACAAAATCAGCCCCAGCATTTT.

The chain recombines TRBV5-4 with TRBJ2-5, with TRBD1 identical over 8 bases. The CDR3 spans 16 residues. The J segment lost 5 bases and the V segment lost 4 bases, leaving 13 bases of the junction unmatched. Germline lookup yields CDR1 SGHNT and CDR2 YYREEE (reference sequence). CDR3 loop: CASSPKPQGGSETQYF. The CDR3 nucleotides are TGTGCCAGCAGCCCAAAGCCACAGGGGGGCAGCGAGACCCAGTACTTC.

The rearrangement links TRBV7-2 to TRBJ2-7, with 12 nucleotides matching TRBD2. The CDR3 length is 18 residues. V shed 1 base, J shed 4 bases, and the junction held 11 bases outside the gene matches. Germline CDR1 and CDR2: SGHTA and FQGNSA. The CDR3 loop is CASSLVASGGASQYEQYF. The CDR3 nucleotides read TGTGCCAGCAGCTTAGTGGCTAGCGGGGGGGCTTCCCAATACGAGCAGTACTTC.

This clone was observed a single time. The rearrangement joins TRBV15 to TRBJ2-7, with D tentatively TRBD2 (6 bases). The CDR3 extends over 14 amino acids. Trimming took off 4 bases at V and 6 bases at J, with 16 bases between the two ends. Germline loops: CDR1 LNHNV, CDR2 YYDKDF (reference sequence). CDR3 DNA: TGTGCCACCAGCAAGGAAAAATTGGGGGGCGAGCAGTACTTC. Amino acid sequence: CATSKEKLGGEQYF.

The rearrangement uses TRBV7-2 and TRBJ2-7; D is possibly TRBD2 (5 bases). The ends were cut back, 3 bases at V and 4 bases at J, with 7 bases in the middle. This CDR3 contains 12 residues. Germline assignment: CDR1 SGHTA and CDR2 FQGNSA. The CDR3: CASSFRGYEQYF. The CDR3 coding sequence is TGTGCCAGCAGCTTCCGGGGTTACGAGCAGTACTTC.

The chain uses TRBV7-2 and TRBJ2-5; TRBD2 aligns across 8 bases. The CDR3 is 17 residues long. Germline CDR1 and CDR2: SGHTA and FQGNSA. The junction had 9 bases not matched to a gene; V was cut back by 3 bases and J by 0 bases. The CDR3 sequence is CASSLLAGGQNQETQYF. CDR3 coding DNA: TGTGCCAGCAGCTTGTTGGCGGGGGGACAAAACCAAGAGACCCAGTACTTC.

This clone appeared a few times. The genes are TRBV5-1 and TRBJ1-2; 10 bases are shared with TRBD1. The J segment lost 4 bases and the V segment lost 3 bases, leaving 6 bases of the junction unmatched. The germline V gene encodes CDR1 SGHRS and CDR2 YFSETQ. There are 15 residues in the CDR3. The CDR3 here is CASSSAGQGPYGYTF. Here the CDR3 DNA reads TGCGCCAGCAGCTCGGCGGGACAGGGGCCCTATGGCTACACCTTC.

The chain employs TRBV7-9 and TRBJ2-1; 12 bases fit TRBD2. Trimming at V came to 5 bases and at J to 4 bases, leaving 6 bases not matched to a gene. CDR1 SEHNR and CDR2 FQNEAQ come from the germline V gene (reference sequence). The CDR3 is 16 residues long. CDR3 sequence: CASSSGLAGRYNEQFF. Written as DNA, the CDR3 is TGTGCCAGCAGCAGTGGACTAGCGGGGCGATACAATGAGCAGTTCTTC.

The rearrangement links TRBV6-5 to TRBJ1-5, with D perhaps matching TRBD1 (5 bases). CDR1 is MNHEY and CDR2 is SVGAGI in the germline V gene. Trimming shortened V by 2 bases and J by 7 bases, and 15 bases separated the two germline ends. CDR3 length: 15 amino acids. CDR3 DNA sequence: TGTGCCAGCAGTTACGGGATAGGGTCAGGGCAGCCCCAGCATTTT. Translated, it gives CASSYGIGSGQPQHF.

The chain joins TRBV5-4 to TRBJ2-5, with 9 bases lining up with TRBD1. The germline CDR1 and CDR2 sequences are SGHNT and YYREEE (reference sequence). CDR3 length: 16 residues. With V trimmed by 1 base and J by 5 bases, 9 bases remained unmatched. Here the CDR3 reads CASSLWTGVEGETQYF. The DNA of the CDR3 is TGTGCCAGCAGCTTGTGGACAGGGGTGGAAGGGGAGACCCAGTACTTC.

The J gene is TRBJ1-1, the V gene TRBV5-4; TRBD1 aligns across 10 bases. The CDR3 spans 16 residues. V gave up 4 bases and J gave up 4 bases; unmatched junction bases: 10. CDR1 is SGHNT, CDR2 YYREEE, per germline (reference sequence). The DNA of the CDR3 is TGTGCCAGCAGCAGCGGACAGGGGGTATATGGCACTGAAGCTTTCTTT. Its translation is CASSSGQGVYGTEAFF.

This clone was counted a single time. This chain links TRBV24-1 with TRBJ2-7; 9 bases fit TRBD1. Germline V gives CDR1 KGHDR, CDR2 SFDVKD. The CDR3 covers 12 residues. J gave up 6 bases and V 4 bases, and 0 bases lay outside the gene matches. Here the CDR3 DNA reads TGTGCCACCAGTGAGACAGGGGGCGAGCAGTACTTC. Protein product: CATSETGGEQYF.

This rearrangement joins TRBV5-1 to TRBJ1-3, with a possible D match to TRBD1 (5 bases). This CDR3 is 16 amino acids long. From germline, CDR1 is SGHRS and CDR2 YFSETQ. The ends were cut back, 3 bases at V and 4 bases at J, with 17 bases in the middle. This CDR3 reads CASSWSGNQAGNTIYF. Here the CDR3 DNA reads TGCGCCAGCAGCTGGTCAGGGAATCAAGCGGGAAACACCATATATTTT.

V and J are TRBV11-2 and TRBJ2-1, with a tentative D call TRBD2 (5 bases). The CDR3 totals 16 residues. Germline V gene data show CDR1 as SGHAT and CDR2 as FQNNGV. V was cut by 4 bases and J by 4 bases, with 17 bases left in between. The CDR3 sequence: CASSSTQRLSYNEQFF. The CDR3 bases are TGTGCCAGCAGCTCAACACAGCGGCTTAGTTACAATGAGCAGTTCTTC.

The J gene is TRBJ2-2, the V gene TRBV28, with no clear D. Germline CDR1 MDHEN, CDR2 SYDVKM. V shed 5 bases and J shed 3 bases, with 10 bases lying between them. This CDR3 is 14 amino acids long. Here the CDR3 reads CASSPTSHTGELFF. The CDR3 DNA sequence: TGTGCCAGCAGTCCGACATCGCACACCGGGGAGCTGTTTTTT.